The entry that follows covers one T cell receptor beta chain sequence. No antigen is known for it. PCR was performed a second time for 7 to 11 cycles using a sample-barcoded 5' primer and a J-beta primer mix. MiXCR, applied by TCRdb to the 5' RACE reads, yields one record per CDR3 protein. The profile shows around 1.5 million distinct CDR3 sequences, 42% of them singletons. The CDR3 has 14 residues. The ends lost 7 bases at V and 4 bases at J; junction bases unmatched: 8. Germline-derived CDR1 and CDR2 are SQVTM and ANQGSEA. This record comes from a study of blood T cells in healthy people across ages. Findings and limits, study-wide: Any conclusive comparison of naive versus antigen-experienced cells was prevented by using unsorted PBMCs.

The chain joins TRBV29-1 to TRBJ2-3, with 10 bases that match TRBD2. The sequence was collected from a woman younger than 30 in good health. The material sequenced was blood. DNA of the CDR3: TGCAGCGCCGATCTAGCGGGAGCACCAGATACGCAGTATTTT. As protein: CSADLAGAPDTQYF.